The clone carrying this T cell receptor (beta chain) was seen more than once but under ten times. This sample is drawn from a study of OX40 agonist ivuxolimab in advanced cancers. Produced via immunoSEQ multiplex PCR; TCRdb's table is partial and in-frame only. The repertoire holds 23,000 or so clones, nearly 85% seen once, with about 8% in the top ten. Trimming took 2 bases from V and 0 from J, leaving 11 bases between them. CDR3 length: 15 residues. CDR1 is SGDLS, CDR2 YYNGEE, per germline. The chain recombines TRBV9 with TRBJ1-1; TRBD1 might be the D (6 bases). The material was CD4+ or CD8+ T cells sorted from blood, obtained in a trial of the OX40 agonist ivuxolimab. The TCR comes from an adult with an advanced solid tumor such as melanoma, head and neck, liver or kidney cancer. CDR3 in DNA: TGTGCCAGCAGCGTTCAGGAGGGGGTGAACACTGAAGCTTTCTTT. This translates into CASSVQEGVNTEAFF.